Shown below are 29 T cell receptor beta chains from a single sample sequenced in a study of blood T cell repertoires in COVID-19. Measured with immunoSEQ multiplex PCR; TCRdb has only the in-frame clones, and not every one. The sample holds about 69,000 clones; roughly nine tenths are singletons and the top ten take 4.5% to 5%. The sequenced sample was peripheral blood. The origin of the receptors is a woman in her forties or fifties with active COVID-19.

The chain employs TRBV10-3 and TRBJ2-5; D may be TRBD1 (7 bases). Germline CDR1 is ENHRY and CDR2 is SYGVKD. V lost 10 bases to trimming and J lost 4 bases, with 19 bases between them. CDR3 length equals 14 residues. The CDR3 DNA reads as TGTGCCACCGGACAGGTCAGGAGGGGAGAGACCCAGTACTTC. Amino acid sequence: CATGQVRRGETQYF.

The chain couples TRBV2 to TRBJ1-3; tentative D call: TRBD1 (6 bases). The CDR3 length is 14 residues. V lost 8 bases, J lost 0 bases, and 11 bases lay in between. Per germline, CDR1 SNHLY and CDR2 FYNNEI. The DNA for the CDR3 is TGTGCCAGCTGTTGGACAGTCTCTGGAAACACCATATATTTT. It codes for CASCWTVSGNTIYF. Combining the CDR3 with reference TRBV2 and TRBJ1-3 gives the whole variable domain EPEVTQTPSHQVTQMGQEVILRCVPISNHLYFYWYRQILGQKVEFLVSFYNNEISEKSEIFDDQFSVERPDGSNFTLKIRSTKLEDSAMYFCASCWTVSGNTIYFGEGSWLTVV.

This rearrangement joins TRBV9 to TRBJ2-1; the match to TRBD2 covers 11 bases. Losses at the gene ends were 3 bases for V and 8 bases for J; bases not matched to a gene: 16. The germline V gene encodes CDR1 SGDLS and CDR2 YYNGEE. The CDR3 runs to 18 residues. The CDR3 loop reads CASSDFLAGGASAYEQFF. CDR3 nucleotide sequence: TGTGCCAGCAGCGACTTTCTAGCGGGAGGCGCTTCCGCCTATGAGCAGTTCTTC.

The V and J genes are TRBV2 and TRBJ2-2; 9 positions agree with TRBD1. The V gene's germline CDR1 is SNHLY and CDR2 FYNNEI. J gave up 1 base and V 6 bases, and 3 bases lay outside the gene matches. The CDR3 is 15 amino acids. The CDR3 spells CASRQGQGNTGELFF. The CDR3 DNA sequence: TGTGCCAGCAGACAGGGACAGGGGAACACCGGGGAGCTGTTTTTT.

The V call is TRBV2, the J call TRBJ2-4, with 9 nucleotides matching TRBD2. CDR1 and CDR2 (germline): SNHLY, FYNNEI. The CDR3 loop spans 16 amino acids. With 6 bases clipped from V and 0 bases from J, the junction kept 6 bases outside the gene matches. CDR3 sequence: CASRLAGLIAKNIQYF. The CDR3 DNA is TGTGCCAGCAGACTAGCGGGTTTGATAGCCAAAAACATTCAGTACTTC.

The rearrangement links TRBV5-1 to TRBJ2-1, with TRBD2 matching 10 bases. Germline V gene data show CDR1 as SGHRS and CDR2 as YFSETQ. The CDR3 spans 16 residues. Germline trimming cut 5 bases from V and 2 bases from J; bases unmatched to any gene: 7. The CDR3 spells CASRRIAGGTYNEQFF. The DNA for the CDR3 is TGCGCCAGCAGAAGAATAGCGGGAGGAACCTACAATGAGCAGTTCTTC.

The chain uses TRBV27 and TRBJ2-7; TRBD2 matches 8 bases. Germline CDR1 is MNHEY and CDR2 is SMNVEV (reference sequence). Trimming took 6 bases from V and 1 from J; bases not matched to a gene: 11. The CDR3 contains 16 residues. CDR3 amino acids: CASSPTSGSGSYEQYF. The CDR3 region has the DNA TGTGCCAGCAGCCCGACCAGCGGGAGTGGTTCCTACGAGCAGTACTTC.

V is TRBV7-8 and J is TRBJ1-4; TRBD1 matches 7 bases. There are 15 residues in the CDR3. The germline V gene has CDR1 SGHVS and CDR2 FQNEAQ. V trimming: 5 bases; J trimming: 8 bases; junction bases outside the gene matches: 11. The CDR3 region is CASSLRQGKSEKLFF. CDR3 nucleotides: TGTGCCAGCAGCCTACGACAGGGTAAAAGCGAAAAACTGTTTTTT.

The chain combines TRBV5-1 with TRBJ2-3; a possible D gene is TRBD1 (5 bases). Trimming shortened V by 1 base and J by 0 bases, and 12 bases separated the two germline ends. Germline V lookup: CDR1 SGHRS, CDR2 YFSETQ. The CDR3 covers 16 residues. The CDR3 protein is CASSLPQGTSTDTQYF. The CDR3 nucleotides are TGCGCCAGCAGCTTGCCTCAGGGTACTAGCACAGATACGCAGTATTTT.

This chain uses TRBV27 with TRBJ1-1; D possibly corresponds to TRBD1 (5 bases). Germline V CDR1 and CDR2: MNHEY, SMNVEV (reference sequence). The CDR3 has 15 residues. With 1 base removed from V and 4 bases from J, the gap between germline ends came to 13 bases. CDR3 protein: CASSLYGEGATEAFF. The CDR3 coding sequence is TGTGCCAGCAGTTTATATGGGGAAGGGGCCACTGAAGCTTTCTTT.

The genes are TRBV7-3 and TRBJ2-1; 11 nucleotides line up with TRBD2. CDR1 and CDR2 (germline): SGHTA, FQGTGA. This CDR3 region has 16 residues. V was clipped by 1 base and J by 3 bases; unmatched bases: 2. The CDR3 reads CASSLSSGGVYNEQFF. The CDR3 DNA sequence: TGTGCCAGCAGCTTAAGTAGCGGGGGGGTCTACAATGAGCAGTTCTTC.

The chain recombines TRBV27 with TRBJ2-7, with 8 bases lining up with TRBD1. The CDR3 runs 15 residues. Germline V gene sequence: CDR1 MNHEY, CDR2 SMNVEV (reference sequence). The J segment lost 5 bases and the V segment lost 6 bases, leaving 12 bases of the junction unmatched. The DNA of the CDR3 is TGTGCCAGCAGGAAGGACAGGGTAGCTAAGGACGAGCAGTACTTC. This translates into CASRKDRVAKDEQYF.

The chain couples TRBV11-2 to TRBJ2-3; D unclear. Trimming shortened V by 1 base and J by 4 bases, and 9 bases separated the two germline ends. CDR3 length: 14 amino acids. Germline CDR1 is SGHAT and CDR2 is FQNNGV. CDR3 sequence: CASSLGRFADTQYF. The DNA of the CDR3 is TGTGCCAGCAGCTTAGGCAGATTCGCAGATACGCAGTATTTT.

CDR3: CASSSDRGRSEAFF. In DNA, the CDR3 is TGTGCCAGCAGCTCTGACAGGGGACGCTCTGAAGCTTTCTTT. This rearrangement joins TRBV2 to TRBJ1-1; 8 bases agree with TRBD1. Germline trimming cut 6 bases from V and 6 bases from J; bases unmatched to any gene: 9. This CDR3 has 14 amino acids. Germline CDR1 reads SNHLY; CDR2 reads FYNNEI.

The chain couples TRBV10-3 to TRBJ2-3, with D possibly being TRBD1 (7 bases). Germline CDR1 ENHRY, CDR2 SYGVKD. The CDR3 length is 14 residues. Trimming left V 4 bases short and J 6 bases short, with 14 bases between. Here the CDR3 DNA reads TGTGCCATCAGTGGTGGCAGGGGGGAGGATACGCAGTATTTT. Its protein is CAISGGRGEDTQYF.

This chain uses TRBV19 with TRBJ2-7; 10 nucleotides align to TRBD1. V shed 4 bases and J 7 bases; nucleotides not matched to a gene: 4. The CDR3 has 13 residues. Germline assignment: CDR1 LNHDA and CDR2 SQIVND (reference sequence). DNA of the CDR3: TGTGCCAGTAGTACCGGGACAGGGGTAGAGCAGTACTTC. As protein: CASSTGTGVEQYF.

Comment on this clone: Only one base separates this from a far larger clonotype, so it likely reflects a read error. This chain joins TRBV7-2 and TRBJ2-1; 9 nucleotides agree with TRBD2. V trimming: 1 base; J trimming: 4 bases; junction bases outside the gene matches: 2. The CDR3 consists of 15 residues. CDR1 and CDR2 (germline): SGHTA, FQGNSA. CDR3 bases: TGTGCCAGCAGCTTAGGACTAGCGGTTTACAATGAGCAGTTCTTC. This codes for CASSLGLAVYNEQFF.

The chain carries TRBV6-2 or TRBV6-3 and TRBJ2-7; TRBD2 aligns across 8 bases. Trimming at V came to 2 bases and at J to 2 bases, leaving 5 bases not matched to a gene. CDR3 length equals 15 residues. Germline V CDR1 and CDR2: MNHEY, SVGEGT. The chain's CDR3 is CASSYGAGGPYEQYF. The CDR3 nucleotides read TGTGCCAGCAGTTACGGCGCGGGAGGCCCCTACGAGCAGTACTTC.

The genes are TRBV30 and TRBJ2-7; TRBD2 matches at 8 bases. This CDR3 contains 14 residues. With 0 bases clipped from V and 3 bases from J, the junction kept 4 bases outside the gene matches. Germline V gene lookup returns CDR1 GTSNPN and CDR2 SVGIG (reference sequence). CDR3 sequence: CAWSVSSGSYEQYF. CDR3 DNA: TGTGCCTGGAGTGTATCCAGCGGGAGCTACGAGCAGTACTTC.

This chain uses TRBV2 with TRBJ2-5; a weak D match, TRBD2 (7 bases). The CDR3 contains 15 residues. V dropped 5 bases and J dropped 5 bases, with 18 bases sitting between them. The germline gives CDR1 SNHLY, CDR2 FYNNEI. The CDR3 DNA sequence: TGTGCCAGCAGTCCCGGGGCGCGGGGGCGGGAGACCCAGTACTTC. Protein product: CASSPGARGRETQYF.

This chain joins TRBV10-3 and TRBJ2-7; TRBD2 matches at 12 bases. Per germline, CDR1 ENHRY and CDR2 SYGVKD. This CDR3 has 15 residues. Trimming removed 2 bases from V and 6 bases from J; junction bases left unmatched: 5. The CDR3, as DNA: TGTGCCATCAGTGAGCGGACTAGCGGGATCGTCGAGCAGTACTTC. Encoded protein: CAISERTSGIVEQYF.

The CDR3, as DNA: TGTGCCAGCTCACCATCGGCAGGGGGCACAGATACGCAGTATTTT. It yields the protein CASSPSAGGTDTQYF. This sequence joins TRBV18 and TRBJ2-3; tentative D call: TRBD1 (6 bases). The germline V gene encodes CDR1 KGHSH and CDR2 LQKENI. Trimming stripped 2 bases from V and 1 base from J, with 10 bases between. The CDR3 is 15 amino acids.

This chain connects TRBV2 to TRBJ1-4; 9 positions match TRBD1. The junction had 6 bases not matched to a gene; V was cut back by 6 bases and J by 7 bases. Germline V gene lookup returns CDR1 SNHLY and CDR2 FYNNEI. The CDR3 is 14 amino acids. DNA for the CDR3: TGTGCCAGCAGCGGGGGACAGGGCGGTGAAAAACTGTTTTTT. Its protein product is CASSGGQGGEKLFF.

The rearrangement joins TRBV28 to TRBJ1-2; D gene unclear. This CDR3 has 11 residues. Germline loops: CDR1 MDHEN, CDR2 SYDVKM. Trimming shortened V by 3 bases and J by 3 bases, and 2 bases separated the two germline ends. This CDR3 reads CASSFDYGYTF. CDR3 DNA sequence: TGTGCCAGCAGTTTCGACTATGGCTACACCTTC.

The table lists this clone with a count of one. The rearrangement uses TRBV5-1 and TRBJ2-7; D is possibly TRBD2 (6 bases). Trimming stripped 3 bases from V and 3 bases from J, with 19 bases between. CDR1 is SGHRS and CDR2 is YFSETQ in the germline V gene. The CDR3 totals 16 residues. The CDR3 spells CASSSPAGGANYEQYF. CDR3 nucleotide sequence: TGCGCCAGCAGCTCCCCCGCAGGAGGGGCCAACTACGAGCAGTACTTC.

The chain uses TRBV9 and TRBJ2-1, with 10 bases fitting TRBD2. Losses at the gene ends were 2 bases for V and 1 base for J; bases not matched to a gene: 9. Per germline, CDR1 SGDLS and CDR2 YYNGEE. The CDR3 is 18 residues long. CDR3 sequence reads: CASSVISGRSGSYNEQFF. The CDR3, as DNA: TGTGCCAGCAGCGTCATTAGCGGGAGGTCTGGGTCCTACAATGAGCAGTTCTTC.

CDR3 sequence: CASSQGLAGGTTKNIQYF. The CDR3 DNA follows: TGCGCCAGCAGCCAAGGACTAGCGGGAGGTACCACCAAAAACATTCAGTACTTC. The gene calls are TRBV4-1 and TRBJ2-4; 13 bases line up with TRBD2. With 1 base clipped from V and 2 bases from J, the junction kept 5 bases outside the gene matches. The CDR3 is 18 amino acids. Germline-derived CDR1 and CDR2 are MGHRA and YSYEKL.

The chain is built from TRBV7-9 and TRBJ1-2; no firm D call. Trimming took 1 base from V and 2 from J, leaving 11 bases between them. The CDR3 covers 15 residues. CDR1 and CDR2 (germline): SEHNR, FQNEAQ (reference sequence). The CDR3 loop reads CASSLVIRQNYGYTF. CDR3 sequence (DNA): TGTGCCAGCAGCTTAGTGATCAGGCAAAACTATGGCTACACCTTC.

V gene TRBV2 combines with J gene TRBJ2-5, with D uncertain. Germline lookup yields CDR1 SNHLY and CDR2 FYNNEI. V lost 7 bases and J lost 5, with 14 bases in between. The CDR3 runs 13 residues. This CDR3 reads CASNLVLRETQYF. The CDR3, as DNA: TGTGCCAGCAACTTAGTTCTCCGGGAGACCCAGTACTTC.